These T cell receptor beta chains were read from a single sample in a study of PD-L1 blockade in urothelial cancer. The assay was immunoSEQ multiplex PCR, and TCRdb's table has in-frame clones only and misses some. The sample includes tens of thousands of clones, over 80% of them seen just once. The sample in question was PBMCs, obtained around atezolizumab (anti-PD-L1) treatment. The source is a woman in her 70s with urothelial cancer. Both conserved end residues are part of each CDR3. D genes are given only for firm matches.

d_call	v_call	j_call	cdr3_aa
TRBD1	TRBV29-1	TRBJ2-3	CSVQRDRDTDTQYF
.	TRBV5-5	TRBJ2-6	CASSRQISGANVLTF
.	TRBV5-1	TRBJ1-2	CASSKVYRTKDLYGYTF
.	TRBV6-6	TRBJ2-1	CASRDGGPNNEQFF
TRBD1	TRBV28	TRBJ2-5	CASSSTGGRRETQYF
.	TRBV1	TRBJ2-3	CTSSQAFHSTGPTAGDTQYF
.	TRBV19	TRBJ1-4	CASSMGREGEKLFF
TRBD2	TRBV19	TRBJ2-7	CASRPTSGTSDVLSYEQYF
.	TRBV6-1	TRBJ1-5	CASSTLQDTPQHF
.	TRBV7-2	TRBJ2-2	CASSFRQESGELFF
.	TRBV29-1	TRBJ2-7	CSVERLGDEQYF
.	TRBV4-1	TRBJ2-7	CASSQDRRAGRTYEQYF
.	TRBV11-2	TRBJ2-2	CASTTGQGSTGELFF
TRBD1	TRBV19	TRBJ2-7	CATKSGQGAYEQYF
.	TRBV4-2	TRBJ2-4	CASSQDSGGTKNIQYF
TRBD2	TRBV6-1	TRBJ2-4	CASSRGTSGMTQYF
.	TRBV29-1	TRBJ2-6	CSVLTAGANVLTF
.	TRBV5-1	TRBJ2-5	CASSLWGGLVETQYF
TRBD2	TRBV7-9	TRBJ2-3	CASTPRGGGPDTQYF